The text below deals with one T cell receptor (beta chain). Its antigen is not known. The V and J ends lost 5 bases and 7 bases respectively, with 9 bases between them. CDR3 length: 12 amino acids. Germline V gene sequence: CDR1 LNHNV, CDR2 YYDKDF (reference sequence). Selection for sequencing was limited to patients who had shown CD8+CD57+ cell expansion by flow cytometry. Acquired aplastic anemia of severe grade affected all patients. TCR beta VDJ and CDR3 were profiled, and genomic DNA was the template. TCRdb re-called the reads with MiXCR, one entry per CDR3 protein. Of about 180,000 distinct CDR3 sequences in the sample, roughly 65% were seen once. The data originate from a study of CD8+CD57+ T cells in acquired aplastic anemia. Study findings and constraints: Around 27 CD8+ CDR3 sequences occurred in both the patients and the controls.

This sequence originates from a human donor with aplastic anemia. The chain couples TRBV15 to TRBJ2-1, with unresolved D. The sequenced sample consisted of sorted CD4+, CD8+, or CD8+CD57+ T cells (not recorded which) from PBMCs. The CDR3 DNA sequence: TGTGCCACCAGCGCTCGTCAGAATGAGCAGTTCTTC. Protein sequence: CATSARQNEQFF.